This T cell receptor beta chain was identified during a study of cytomegalovirus exposure and HLA in healthy donors. About this clone itself: Its matching antigen is unknown.

The PCR ran on 60 Vbeta and 13 Jbeta primers. TCRdb keeps only in-frame clones here, not all; method: immunoSEQ multiplex PCR. The sample lists 150,000 to 200,000 clones, 77% seen once, with less than 4.5% in the top ten. Trimming pared 0 bases from V and 9 bases from J, leaving 10 bases between. Germline-derived CDR1 and CDR2 are SGHRS and YFSETQ. CDR3 length: 14 residues. Study outcomes and limitations: Association of a missense DCLRE1C variant with TCR beta V- and J-gene trimming was reported in a later analysis.

Sequenced input: PBMCs. The sequence came from a woman aged 55 to 70 in good health and CMV-seropositive. The chain employs TRBV5-1 and TRBJ1-6; TRBD1 is a possible D gene (6 bases). The CDR3 DNA reads as TGCGCCAGCAGCTTGGAGGGGGTTGGTTCACCCCTCCACTTT. It yields the protein CASSLEGVGSPLHF.